This passage covers 30 T cell receptor beta chains from one sample sequenced in a study of T cell responses to AZD1222 COVID-19 vaccine. Repertoires were generated with immunoSEQ multiplex PCR, while TCRdb's copy carries only in-frame clones and drops some. The sample lists 100,000 to 150,000 clones; approximately 91% were seen once. The input for sequencing was peripheral blood, taken 28 days after the second AZD1222 dose. The receptors were sampled from an adult who received the AZD1222 COVID-19 vaccine.

The gene calls are TRBV23-1 and TRBJ1-2; D gene ambiguous. TRBV23-1 is identified as an open reading frame with a role that is uncertain. The CDR3 runs to 17 residues. V was clipped by 4 bases and J by 1 base, with 19 bases between them. The chain's CDR3 is CASSLYSSLLINYGYTF. The CDR3 coding sequence is TGCGCCAGCAGTCTTTACTCTTCCCTGTTGATTAACTATGGCTACACCTTC.

This chain joins TRBV15 and TRBJ1-2, with 8 bases identical to TRBD1. Germline V gene data show CDR1 as LNHNV and CDR2 as YYDKDF (reference sequence). V gave up 3 bases and J gave up 5 bases; unmatched junction bases: 8. CDR3 length: 15 residues. The CDR3 coding sequence is TGTGCCACCAGCAGGGGTCGGGGACAGGTATATGGCTACACCTTC. Encoded protein: CATSRGRGQVYGYTF. Drawing the rest from reference TRBV15 and TRBJ1-2, the complete variable domain is DAMVIQNPRYQVTQFGKPVTLSCSQTLNHNVMYWYQQKSSQAPKLLFHYYDKDFNNEADTPDNFQSRRPNTSFCFLDIRSPGLGDTAMYLCATSRGRGQVYGYTFGSGTRLTVV.

The V call is TRBV10-3, the J call TRBJ1-6; a possible D gene is TRBD1 (5 bases). Trimming cost V 5 bases and J 6 bases, with 11 bases left between them. CDR1 is ENHRY, CDR2 SYGVKD, per germline. CDR3 length equals 14 residues. CDR3 in DNA: TGTGCCATCAGTAGACCGGGGGGTAATTCACCCCTCCACTTT. It yields the protein CAISRPGGNSPLHF.

CDR3 in amino acids: CASSGQGAVTEAFF. The CDR3, as DNA: TGTGCCAGCAGCGGACAGGGGGCGGTCACTGAAGCTTTCTTT. The chain uses TRBV2 and TRBJ1-1, with 11 bases fitting TRBD1. The germline V gene has CDR1 SNHLY and CDR2 FYNNEI. V shed 6 bases and J 4 bases; nucleotides not matched to a gene: 4. The CDR3 consists of 14 residues.

The gene calls are TRBV19 and TRBJ1-6; D unresolved. Germline V gene lookup returns CDR1 LNHDA and CDR2 SQIVND (reference sequence). The CDR3 loop spans 12 amino acids. Trimming shortened V by 8 bases and J by 6 bases, and 8 bases separated the two germline ends. The CDR3 sequence: CASSEINSPLHF. Written as DNA, the CDR3 is TGTGCCAGTTCGGAAATTAATTCACCCCTCCACTTT.

The chain recombines TRBV6-6 with TRBJ2-2, with D perhaps matching TRBD1 (5 bases). The CDR3 length is 13 residues. Germline lookup yields CDR1 MNHNY and CDR2 SVGAGI (reference sequence). Trimming shortened V by 6 bases and J by 6 bases, and 11 bases separated the two germline ends. The CDR3 DNA follows: TGTGCCAGCAGCCGCCAGGGTCCCGGGGAGCTGTTTTTT. Translated: CASSRQGPGELFF.

The rearrangement uses TRBV9 and TRBJ1-2; TRBD1 matches 9 bases. CDR3 length: 16 residues. Germline V gene lookup returns CDR1 SGDLS and CDR2 YYNGEE. J lost 2 bases, V lost 0 bases, and 5 bases had no gene match. CDR3 protein: CASSVEPTGGNYGYTF. CDR3 nucleotide sequence: TGTGCCAGCAGCGTAGAGCCGACAGGGGGGAACTATGGCTACACCTTC.

V usage is TRBV4-3 and J usage is TRBJ2-1; weak D call: TRBD1 (5 bases). The CDR3 contains 13 residues. Trimming left V 3 bases short and J 9 bases short, with 12 bases between. Germline V gives CDR1 LGHNA, CDR2 YSLEER. The CDR3 here is CASSQGFQGEQFF. CDR3 nucleotides: TGCGCCAGCAGCCAGGGGTTCCAGGGTGAGCAGTTCTTC.

V gene TRBV28 combines with J gene TRBJ1-2, with a possible D match to TRBD1 (6 bases). The CDR3 totals 11 residues. Trimming stripped 8 bases from V and 7 bases from J, with 11 bases between. From germline, CDR1 is MDHEN and CDR2 SYDVKM. CDR3 region: CASGQSRGYTF. CDR3 DNA: TGTGCCAGCGGACAGAGTCGTGGCTACACCTTC.

The chain has TRBV2 and TRBJ1-2; possibly TRBD1 for D (5 bases). Germline V CDR1 and CDR2: SNHLY, FYNNEI. The V gene lost 8 bases and the J gene lost 2 bases, with 15 bases spanning the gap. CDR3 length: 14 amino acids. Here the CDR3 DNA reads TGTGCCAGCTTGGGGCAGGGCCTCAACTATGGCTACACCTTC. Protein: CASLGQGLNYGYTF. The whole variable domain, remainder taken from reference TRBV2 and TRBJ1-2, is EPEVTQTPSHQVTQMGQEVILRCVPISNHLYFYWYRQILGQKVEFLVSFYNNEISEKSEIFDDQFSVERPDGSNFTLKIRSTKLEDSAMYFCASLGQGLNYGYTFGSGTRLTVV.

In the case of this clone: Other nucleotide sequences from this sample produce the same CDR3. This rearrangement joins TRBV12-3 or TRBV12-4 to TRBJ1-1; possibly TRBD1 for D (5 bases). V was cut by 6 bases and J by 0 bases, with 8 bases left in between. The CDR3 runs 13 residues. The CDR3 protein is CASSLQVNTEAFF. The CDR3 coding sequence is TGTGCCAGCAGCCTACAGGTGAACACTGAAGCTTTCTTT.

The chain has TRBV7-9 and TRBJ1-1, with D uncertain. V was clipped by 6 bases and J by 5 bases, with 7 bases between them. Germline V gene data show CDR1 as SEHNR and CDR2 as FQNEAQ (reference sequence). There are 11 residues in the CDR3. The CDR3 DNA is TGTGCCAGCAGTTCCGAGACTGAAGCTTTCTTT. Translated: CASSSETEAFF.

This clone was seen a single time. V is TRBV9 and J is TRBJ1-6; perhaps TRBD1 as D (5 bases). The V end lost 4 bases, the J end lost 6 bases, and 14 bases lay between the germline ends. Germline loops: CDR1 SGDLS, CDR2 YYNGEE. The CDR3 is 15 amino acids. The CDR3 is CASSPYGAANSPLHF. DNA for the CDR3: TGTGCCAGCAGCCCGTACGGGGCAGCTAATTCACCCCTCCACTTT.

The chain joins TRBV3-1 (or the pseudogene TRBV3-2) to TRBJ2-2, with a possible D match to TRBD2 (5 bases). This CDR3 comprises 17 residues. The V gene's germline CDR1 is LGHDT and CDR2 YNNKEL (reference sequence). V was clipped by 4 bases and J by 5 bases, with 20 bases between them. The CDR3 coding sequence is TGTGCCAGCAGCCTCATACCTGGGATTACGGGGACCGGGGAGCTGTTTTTT. This encodes CASSLIPGITGTGELFF.

CDR3 amino acids: CASKRTNTEAFF. CDR3 DNA sequence: TGTGCCAGTAAACGGACGAACACTGAAGCTTTCTTT. The chain couples TRBV19 to TRBJ1-1; D is ambiguous. This CDR3 spans 12 amino acids. Trimming took 7 bases from V and 1 from J, leaving 7 bases between them. Per the germline V gene, CDR1 is LNHDA and CDR2 is SQIVND (reference sequence).

The chain couples TRBV30 to TRBJ2-7; D is uncertain. The ends were cut back, 3 bases at V and 6 bases at J, with 9 bases in the middle. The CDR3 covers 11 residues. CDR1 is GTSNPN and CDR2 is SVGIG in the germline V gene (reference sequence). The CDR3 sequence: CAWRRGGEQYV. DNA of the CDR3: TGTGCCTGGAGACGAGGCGGCGAGCAGTACGTC.

The chain is built from TRBV5-1 and TRBJ1-2; D possibly corresponds to TRBD1 (6 bases). Germline V gives CDR1 SGHRS, CDR2 YFSETQ. V gave up 4 bases and J gave up 4 bases, with 17 bases separating them. The CDR3 is 15 amino acids. As DNA, the CDR3 is TGCGCCAGCAGCCAAACACAGGGTTGGGGCTATGGCTACACCTTC. It is translated as CASSQTQGWGYGYTF.

The V gene is TRBV9, the J gene TRBJ1-6, with a possible D match to TRBD1 (6 bases). V dropped 0 bases and J dropped 8 bases, with 18 bases sitting between them. Germline V gene data show CDR1 as SGDLS and CDR2 as YYNGEE. The CDR3 runs to 17 residues. The CDR3 DNA reads TGTGCCAGCAGCGTAGCCGTAAACAGGGCGGGAGATTCACCCCTCCACTTT. Translating gives CASSVAVNRAGDSPLHF.

Here the CDR3 reads CASNLWADTQYF. CDR3 sequence (DNA): TGTGCCAGCAACCTATGGGCAGATACGCAGTATTTT. The chain is built from TRBV7-9 and TRBJ2-3; no reliable D call. This CDR3 is 12 amino acids long. V dropped 7 bases and J dropped 4 bases, with 9 bases sitting between them. Germline V gives CDR1 SEHNR, CDR2 FQNEAQ (reference sequence).

This sequence joins TRBV10-3 and TRBJ1-3, with D possibly being TRBD1 (6 bases). Germline V gene lookup returns CDR1 ENHRY and CDR2 SYGVKD. V was pared by 6 bases and J by 0 bases, with 12 bases between. CDR3 length equals 15 residues. The CDR3 here is CAISGQLSSGNTIYF. CDR3 DNA: TGTGCCATCAGCGGACAGCTTTCCTCTGGAAACACCATATATTTT.

This rearrangement joins TRBV19 to TRBJ1-3; D gene ambiguous. CDR1 LNHDA and CDR2 SQIVND come from the germline V gene (reference sequence). The CDR3 is 15 residues long. The V end was cut by 3 bases, the J end by 4 bases, with 13 bases between. In nucleotides, the CDR3 is TGTGCCAGTAGTATGGTAGGGATGGGAGGAAACACCATATATTTT. Translated, it gives CASSMVGMGGNTIYF.

The V and J genes are TRBV5-1 and TRBJ1-4; tentative D call: TRBD1 (5 bases). CDR1 and CDR2 from the germline V gene are SGHRS and YFSETQ. This CDR3 is 15 amino acids long. With 3 bases removed from V and 2 bases from J, the gap between germline ends came to 11 bases. The CDR3 protein is CASSSGGATNEKLFF. The CDR3 DNA reads as TGCGCCAGCAGCTCCGGGGGAGCGACTAATGAAAAACTGTTTTTT.

The chain recombines TRBV9 with TRBJ2-5; 8 bases are shared with TRBD2. There are 15 residues in the CDR3. Germline V gene lookup returns CDR1 SGDLS and CDR2 YYNGEE. Unmatched junction bases numbered 4, after V lost 0 bases and J lost 3 bases. The CDR3 region has the DNA TGTGCCAGCAGCGTAGGTTCAGCGGGGGAAGAGACCCAGTACTTC. It specifies CASSVGSAGEETQYF.

The chain links TRBV29-1 to TRBJ1-1, with D unclear. Germline V gene sequence: CDR1 SQVTM, CDR2 ANQGSEA. V was trimmed by 0 bases and J by 3 bases, leaving 8 bases between them. This CDR3 spans 13 amino acids. The CDR3 loop reads CSVEEQGHTEAFF. In DNA, the CDR3 is TGCAGCGTTGAAGAGCAAGGGCACACTGAAGCTTTCTTT. The entire variable domain, with the rest obtained from reference TRBV29-1 and TRBJ1-1, is as follows: SAVISQKPSRDICQRGTSLTIQCQVDSQVTMMFWYRQQPGQSLTLIATANQGSEATYESGFVIDKFPISRPNLTFSTLTVSNMSPEDSSIYLCSVEEQGHTEAFFGQGTRLTVV.

V is TRBV9 and J is TRBJ1-5; weak D call: TRBD1 (5 bases). V was clipped by 2 bases and J by 6 bases, with 18 bases between them. In germline, CDR1 is SGDLS, CDR2 YYNGEE. The CDR3 spans 16 residues. DNA of the CDR3: TGTGCCAGCAGCGTGGGACCGAACGGAGATAGTCAGCCCCAGCATTTT. It specifies CASSVGPNGDSQPQHF.

The rearrangement uses TRBV7-8 and TRBJ1-5; 11 bases fit TRBD1. The ends lost 5 bases at V and 9 bases at J; junction bases unmatched: 9. Germline CDR1 reads SGHVS; CDR2 reads FQNEAQ. The CDR3 is 15 residues long. The CDR3 region is CASSDGQGAYRPQHF. The CDR3 DNA follows: TGTGCCAGCAGCGACGGACAGGGGGCGTATAGGCCCCAGCATTTT.

The DNA for the CDR3 is TGTGCCAGTCGTTTTGACCCGAGCCCCTACAATGAGCAGTTCTTC. Translation gives CASRFDPSPYNEQFF. The chain couples TRBV19 to TRBJ2-1; D is ambiguous. V lost 8 bases to trimming and J lost 2 bases, with 16 bases between them. The germline V gene encodes CDR1 LNHDA and CDR2 SQIVND (reference sequence). This CDR3 region has 15 residues.

The chain carries TRBV5-1 and TRBJ1-6, with D perhaps matching TRBD1 (5 bases). This CDR3 has 16 residues. Trimming removed 3 bases at V and 6 bases at J, with 16 bases between. Per the germline V gene, CDR1 is SGHRS and CDR2 is YFSETQ. The chain's CDR3 is CASSWGGSRVNSPLHF. DNA for the CDR3: TGCGCCAGCAGCTGGGGAGGCAGCAGGGTTAATTCACCCCTCCACTTT.

This chain links TRBV28 with TRBJ2-7; 7 bases fit TRBD2. With V trimmed by 6 bases and J by 3 bases, 11 bases remained unmatched. Germline V gene sequence: CDR1 MDHEN, CDR2 SYDVKM. This CDR3 spans 15 amino acids. The CDR3 region has the DNA TGTGCCAGCAGCCTTAGCGGGTTCCCCCTCTACGAGCAGTACGTC. Protein: CASSLSGFPLYEQYV.

The CDR3 loop is CASSLGASGEGHEQYV. The DNA of the CDR3 is TGTGCCAGCAGCTTAGGGGCTAGCGGGGAGGGCCACGAGCAGTACGTC. V and J are TRBV11-2 and TRBJ2-7; 9 nucleotides agree with TRBD2. Per germline, CDR1 SGHAT and CDR2 FQNNGV. With 1 base clipped from V and 5 bases from J, the junction kept 9 bases outside the gene matches. The CDR3 is 16 amino acids.